The clone carrying this T cell receptor (beta chain) was seen at least ten times. Its antigen is unknown. At one end the junction does not follow the germline gene, possibly because of a read error. RNA transcripts provided the source from which TCR beta CDR3 regions were amplified. TCR CDR3 underwent first-round RT-PCR with the HTBI primer set. TCRdb re-called the multiplex PCR reads with MiXCR, one entry per CDR3 protein. The table includes around 600,000 distinct CDR3 sequences, more than 12% detected once. The data were taken from a study of T cells in Graves' hyperthyroidism and ophthalmopathy. The CDR3 runs to 14 residues. Germline CDR1 and CDR2: SGHRS and YFSETQ. Clinical Activity Scores of at least 3, NOSPECS grades of at least 4 and durations under 3 months characterized ophthalmopathy patients. Diagnostic assessment was based on clinical symptoms, serum thyroxine and TRAb, thyroid ultrasound and orbital computed tomography.

Study-wide points: Most thyroid clonotypes that were expanded above 0.001 also turned up in blood.

The origin of this receptor is a woman aged 45 to 65 with Graves' ophthalmopathy. The rearrangement links TRBV5-1 to TRBJ2-3, with a weak D call TRBD2 (6 bases). Sequenced: blood. The CDR3 sequence: CASSSGTSTDTQYF. The CDR3 bases are TGTGCCAGCAGTTCCGGGACTAGCACAGATACGCAGTATTTT.